Sequencing of this TCR beta chain was carried out in a study of T cells after yellow fever vaccination. Study conclusions and caveats: Most clones from primary vaccination were detected again post-booster (just over 95% CD4, 88% CD8). Overall, a small share of clonotypes was seen in both CD4 and CD8 compartments. Although the secondary response was weaker, it peaked faster, at day 5 versus 15.

Template switching with 5'RACE generated the TCR cDNA and added a universal primer site and UMIs. Each CDR3 protein gets one entry after TCRdb re-called the 5' RACE reads with MiXCR. The table has tens of thousands of distinct CDR3 sequences, under 6.5% seen once; the top ten hold 2.2%. This clonotype was counted ten times or more. Its antigen is unknown. This CDR3 contains 17 residues. Per germline, CDR1 SGHTA and CDR2 FQGNSA. The germline V and J ends were trimmed by 5 bases and 4 bases, with 23 bases remaining between them. This chain joins TRBV7-2 and TRBJ1-1; no clear D. The sample in question was CD4+ T cells sorted from PBMCs, obtained roughly 14 days after the first yellow fever vaccination. This clonotype was obtained from a man between 18 and 35 years old who received the YFV17D yellow fever vaccine. CDR3 coding DNA: TGTGCCAGCAGCCTTACCTCGGACCAGGAGGGAAGCACTGAAGCTTTCTTT. It codes for CASSLTSDQEGSTEAFF.